This note documents a single T cell receptor beta chain sequence. The antigen remains unidentified. This sample was taken from a study of T cell responses to AZD1222 COVID-19 vaccine. Study results and caveats: Donors were largely white British and mainly female; clonal diversity was possibly underestimated. Targets within unmutated variant regions were reportedly found for nearly half of spike-specific TCRs. Sampling that yielded the repertoires occurred only after the peak T cell response.

V lost 3 bases to trimming and J lost 6 bases; unmatched junction nucleotides: 7. The CDR3 loop spans 15 amino acids. Germline assignment: CDR1 MNHEY and CDR2 SMNVEV (reference sequence). The method was immunoSEQ multiplex PCR; TCRdb's version includes in-frame clones alone and lacks a portion of them. The sample gives around 84,000 clones, over 75% of which show up once; 5.8% is in the top ten. This chain joins TRBV27 and TRBJ2-1; 8 positions match TRBD1. Here the sequenced sample was peripheral blood, taken on day 0 of AZD1222 vaccination. This receptor was obtained from an adult in good health. The CDR3 DNA follows: TGTGCCAGCAGTTTCAGGACAGGGTTAGGCAATGAGCAGTTCTTC. Protein sequence: CASSFRTGLGNEQFF.